What follows are 17 T cell receptor beta chains derived from one specimen sequenced in a study of cytotoxic CD8 clonotypes in ibrutinib-treated CLL. Profiling relied on immunoSEQ multiplex PCR, and the TCRdb table lists in-frame clones only, not all of them. Among roughly 150,000 clones listed, around 84% were seen once. The source material was PBMCs, sampled after 12 months of ibrutinib treatment. These receptors all come from a human donor with chronic lymphocytic leukemia.

The chain couples TRBV15 to TRBJ1-4, with D perhaps matching TRBD1 (5 bases). Germline CDR1 LNHNV, CDR2 YYDKDF (reference sequence). V was cut by 8 bases and J by 3 bases, with 16 bases left in between. This CDR3 has 15 residues. CDR3 sequence (DNA): TGTGCCACCCAAACCGCAGGGAGGGCTAATGAAAAACTGTTTTTT. Protein product: CATQTAGRANEKLFF.

DNA of the CDR3: TGTGCCAGCTCACCTGCAGGGGGGGGTACGAGATGGAGCTACGAGCAGTACTTC. Its translation is CASSPAGGGTRWSYEQYF. V usage is TRBV18 and J usage is TRBJ2-7; either TRBD1 or TRBD2 may fit D (7 bases each). This CDR3 comprises 18 residues. Germline lookup yields CDR1 KGHSH and CDR2 LQKENI. V shed 3 bases and J shed 3 bases, with 24 bases lying between them.

This clone came up a few times. This sequence joins TRBV4-1 and TRBJ2-3; D might be TRBD1 or TRBD2, each matching 5 bases. CDR3 length: 15 residues. V was cut by 2 bases and J by 6 bases, with 15 bases left in between. Germline assignment: CDR1 MGHRA and CDR2 YSYEKL. The CDR3 region is CASSQTGNPGDTQYF. The CDR3 bases are TGCGCCAGCAGCCAAACGGGGAACCCAGGGGATACGCAGTATTTT.

The V and J genes are TRBV28 and TRBJ1-5; 8 positions match TRBD1. CDR1 MDHEN and CDR2 SYDVKM come from the germline V gene. CDR3 length equals 17 residues. The junction had 8 bases not matched to a gene; V was cut back by 3 bases and J by 1 base. This CDR3 is CASSFSQGARSNQPQHF. CDR3 DNA: TGTGCCAGCAGTTTTTCCCAGGGGGCGAGGAGCAATCAGCCCCAGCATTTT.

The J gene is TRBJ2-2, the V gene TRBV5-6; D is unclear. Between the trimmed V and J ends, which lost 3 bases and 8 bases, there was a span of 14 bases. CDR3 size: 14 residues. Germline V gene lookup returns CDR1 SGHDT and CDR2 YYEEEE. The DNA for the CDR3 is TGTGCCAGCAGCTCCCCCTGGAAGGAAGGGGAGCTGTTTTTT. Translating gives CASSSPWKEGELFF.

This chain joins TRBV5-4 and TRBJ2-2, with 10 bases identical to TRBD2. Germline CDR1 is SGHNT and CDR2 is YYREEE (reference sequence). The CDR3 covers 17 residues. V lost 2 bases to trimming and J lost 0 bases; unmatched junction nucleotides: 4. In nucleotides, the CDR3 is TGTGCCAGCAGCTTAGGGACTAGCGAATCGAACACCGGGGAGCTGTTTTTT. Amino acids: CASSLGTSESNTGELFF. Using reference TRBV5-4 and TRBJ2-2 for the parts outside the CDR3, the full variable domain is ETGVTQSPTHLIKTRGQQVTLRCSSQSGHNTVSWYQQALGQGPQFIFQYYREEENGRGNFPPRFSGLQFPNYSSELNVNALELDDSALYLCASSLGTSESNTGELFFGEGSRLTVL.

This rearrangement joins TRBV5-1 to TRBJ2-5; tentative D call: TRBD1 (6 bases). There are 16 residues in the CDR3. CDR1 and CDR2 from the germline V gene are SGHRS and YFSETQ. Trimming stripped 5 bases from V and 4 bases from J, with 21 bases between. Here the CDR3 reads CASSPLGRGRLETQYF. Here the CDR3 DNA reads TGCGCCAGCAGTCCCCTAGGCAGGGGAAGGTTAGAGACCCAGTACTTC.

The table lists this clone with a count of one. The chain links TRBV30 to TRBJ2-7; TRBD2 might be the D (5 bases). V lost 2 bases and J lost 0, with 11 bases in between. Germline loops: CDR1 GTSNPN, CDR2 SVGIG (reference sequence). CDR3 length: 14 amino acids. The CDR3 spells CAWSLGGSSYEQYF. The CDR3 DNA reads TGTGCCTGGAGTCTAGGAGGCAGCTCCTACGAGCAGTACTTC.

The chain is built from TRBV30 and TRBJ2-1; the D call may be TRBD1 or TRBD2 (5 bases each). Germline CDR1 and CDR2: GTSNPN and SVGIG (reference sequence). With 0 bases removed from V and 0 bases from J, the gap between germline ends came to 12 bases. The CDR3 has 16 amino acids. The CDR3 reads CAWSVRGRSSYNEQFF. The CDR3 region has the DNA TGTGCCTGGAGTGTACGGGGCCGAAGCTCCTACAATGAGCAGTTCTTC.

This clone was picked up one time. This chain's CDR3 is CASSSSRHVAFF. The CDR3 nucleotides are TGTGCCAGCAGCTCTAGCCGGCACGTGGCTTTCTTT. V usage is TRBV7-2 and J usage is TRBJ1-1, with no clear D. This CDR3 has 12 residues. Germline V lookup: CDR1 SGHTA, CDR2 FQGNSA. Between the trimmed V and J ends, which lost 4 bases and 11 bases, there was a span of 14 bases. Full variable domain (missing parts from reference TRBV7-2 and TRBJ1-1): GAGVSQSPSNKVTEKGKDVELRCDPISGHTALYWYRQSLGQGLEFLIYFQGNSAPDKSGLPSDRFSAERTGGSVSTLTIQRTQQEDSAVYLCASSSSRHVAFFGQGTRLTVV.

V is TRBV9 and J is TRBJ1-1, with no clear D. The CDR3 has 14 amino acids. Trimming stripped 3 bases from V and 1 base from J, with 10 bases between. CDR1 and CDR2 from the germline V gene are SGDLS and YYNGEE. The CDR3 nucleotides are TGTGCCAGCAGCGGAGAAACTGGGAACACTGAAGCTTTCTTT. Translated, it gives CASSGETGNTEAFF.

The CDR3 loop reads CASKTTSSYEQYF. CDR3 DNA sequence: TGTGCCAGCAAGACCACAAGCTCCTACGAGCAGTACTTC. The chain employs TRBV2 and TRBJ2-7; unclear D gene. CDR1 SNHLY and CDR2 FYNNEI come from the germline V gene. This CDR3 comprises 13 residues. V lost 7 bases, J lost 0 bases, and 10 bases lay in between.

This clone was observed a single time. The J gene is TRBJ1-1, the V gene TRBV7-1; 9 nucleotides line up with TRBD1. TRBV7-1 is given ORF status, its function remaining uncertain. The length of the CDR3 is 14 residues. Unmatched junction bases numbered 5, after V lost 7 bases and J lost 2 bases. CDR3 loop: CASNPTGGNTEAFF. CDR3 nucleotides: TGTGCCAGCAACCCGACAGGGGGTAACACTGAAGCTTTCTTT.

The rearrangement links TRBV27 to TRBJ2-6; D might be TRBD1 or TRBD2, each matching 5 bases. CDR1 and CDR2 (germline): MNHEY, SMNVEV (reference sequence). V lost 3 bases and J 0 bases, leaving 15 bases between the germline ends. This CDR3 is 18 amino acids long. CDR3 sequence: CASSFFEGFFSGANVLTF. DNA of the CDR3: TGTGCCAGCAGTTTTTTCGAGGGGTTCTTCTCTGGGGCCAACGTCCTGACTTTC.

The chain carries TRBV28 and TRBJ2-7; no clear D gene. The CDR3 is made up of 15 amino acids. Trimming took off 2 bases at V and 0 bases at J, with 11 bases between the two ends. Germline values: CDR1 MDHEN, CDR2 SYDVKM. For the CDR3, the DNA is TGTGCCAGCAGTTTAGGGTGGCAGAGCTCCTACGAGCAGTACTTC. Its translation: CASSLGWQSSYEQYF.

The V and J genes are TRBV9 and TRBJ2-3, with TRBD2 matching 16 bases. The CDR3 extends over 18 amino acids. From germline, CDR1 is SGDLS and CDR2 YYNGEE. V shed 1 base, J shed 5 bases, and the junction held 7 bases outside the gene matches. CDR3 in amino acids: CASSVLGTSGRAVDTQYF. CDR3 coding DNA: TGTGCCAGCAGCGTACTAGGGACTAGCGGGAGGGCCGTAGATACGCAGTATTTT.

The V gene is TRBV7-3, the J gene TRBJ2-1; possible D gene TRBD1, 6 bases. Germline values: CDR1 SGHTA, CDR2 FQGTGA. The CDR3 contains 15 residues. Trimming shortened V by 8 bases and J by 0 bases, and 14 bases separated the two germline ends. The CDR3 DNA reads TGTGCCAGCGCACCCCACAGGGCCTCCTACAATGAGCAGTTCTTC. Protein product: CASAPHRASYNEQFF.